This TCR beta chain emerged from a study of T cell repertoires in cytomegalovirus infection. Study context: It can be stated that public TCR beta signatures indicated CMV infection as well as a matching HLA type.

Per germline, CDR1 SGHVS and CDR2 FNYEAQ. The CDR3 is 14 residues long. Trimming pared 2 bases from V and 4 bases from J, leaving 11 bases between. Study outcomes and limitations: CMV carriers with the relevant HLA were identified by cumulative public TCR beta family frequency. Ex vivo responses were dominated by HLA-C-restricted CMV-specific TCR beta clonotypes.

This clonotype was counted at least ten times. Its antigen is not known. TCRdb used MiXCR to reprocess the reads, holding one entry per CDR3 protein. Seen here are about 110,000 distinct CDR3 sequences, about 30% observed once, and the top ten hold more than 35%. This sequence joins TRBV7-6 and TRBJ1-2; no firm D call. The sequence came from a human donor in good health (CMV status not recorded). Some clones in this sample may be carry-over from other donors' samples. This material consisted of CD8+ T cells from cultured PBMCs, taken from culture after CMV antigen stimulation. The CDR3 spells CASSLSGSSYGYTF. DNA for the CDR3: TGTGCCAGCAGCTTATCGGGCTCCTCCTATGGCTACACCTTC.